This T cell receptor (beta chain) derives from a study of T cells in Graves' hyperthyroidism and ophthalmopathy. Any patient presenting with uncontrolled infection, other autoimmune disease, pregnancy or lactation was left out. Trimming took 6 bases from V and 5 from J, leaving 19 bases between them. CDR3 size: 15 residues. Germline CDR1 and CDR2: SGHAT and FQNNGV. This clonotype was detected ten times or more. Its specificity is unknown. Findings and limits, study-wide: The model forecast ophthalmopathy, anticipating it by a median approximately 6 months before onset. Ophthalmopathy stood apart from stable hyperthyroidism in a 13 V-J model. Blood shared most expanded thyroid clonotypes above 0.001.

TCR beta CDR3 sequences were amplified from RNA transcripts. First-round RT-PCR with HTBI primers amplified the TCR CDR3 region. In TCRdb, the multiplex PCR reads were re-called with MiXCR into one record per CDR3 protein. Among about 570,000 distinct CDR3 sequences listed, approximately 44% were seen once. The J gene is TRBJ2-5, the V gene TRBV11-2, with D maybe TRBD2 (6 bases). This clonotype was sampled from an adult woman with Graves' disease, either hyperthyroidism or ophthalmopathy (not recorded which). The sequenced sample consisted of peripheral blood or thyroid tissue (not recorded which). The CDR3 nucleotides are TGTGCCAGCAGTATAAGGGGAGGAGCCCAGGAGACCCAGTACTTC. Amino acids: CASSIRGGAQETQYF.